A single sample is the source of the 19 T cell receptor beta chains below, sequenced in a study of blood T cells in healthy people across ages. The second PCR ran about 6 to 12 cycles with a sample-barcoded 5' primer and J-beta primers. TCRdb called the 5' RACE reads again in MiXCR, with one record for every CDR3 protein. The sample has roughly 2 million distinct CDR3 sequences; about 49% are singletons. Input material: blood. The receptor set was obtained from a middle-aged woman in good health.

This chain joins TRBV12-3 or TRBV12-4 and TRBJ1-5; D gene uncertain. The CDR3 extends over 14 amino acids. Trimming removed 3 bases at V and 6 bases at J, with 12 bases between. The CDR3 bases are TGTGCCAGCAGTTTTGGGGTAACAATTCAGCCCCAGCATTTT. Encoded protein: CASSFGVTIQPQHF.

The chain has TRBV11-1 and TRBJ2-5; possibly TRBD1 for D (5 bases). The better agreement between TRBJ2-7 and the DNA end casts doubt on the J call. Germline V gives CDR1 SGHAT, CDR2 FQDESV (reference sequence). This CDR3 region has 13 residues. The CDR3 nucleotides read TGTGCCAGCAGCCCCACAACAGGCACCGAGCAGTACTTC. Encoded protein: CASSPTTGTEQYF.

The V and J genes are TRBV20-1 and TRBJ2-7; D not certain. The CDR3 is made up of 12 amino acids. Trimming took off 4 bases at V and 8 bases at J, with 15 bases between the two ends. Germline values: CDR1 DFQATT, CDR2 SNEGSKA (reference sequence). CDR3 sequence reads: CSAKADYLQQYF. For the CDR3, the DNA is TGCAGTGCTAAGGCCGATTACCTACAGCAGTACTTC.

V usage is TRBV28 and J usage is TRBJ2-7; possibly TRBD1 or TRBD2 for D (5 bases each). Looked up from germline, CDR1 is MDHEN and CDR2 is SYDVKM. Trimming removed 6 bases from V and 2 bases from J, with 14 bases in between. CDR3 length: 14 residues. CDR3 nucleotides: TGTGCCAGCAGGGGGGAAGGGCGGGCCTACGAGCAGTACTTC. This codes for CASRGEGRAYEQYF.

This clonotype appeared once. The genes are TRBV5-1 and TRBJ2-1; tentatively, D is TRBD2 (6 bases). CDR1 and CDR2 (germline): SGHRS, YFSETQ. The germline V and J ends were trimmed by 4 bases and 7 bases, with 15 bases remaining between them. The CDR3 runs 14 residues. The CDR3 sequence is CASSVTRAGNEQFF. Written as DNA, the CDR3 is TGCGCCAGCAGCGTGACCCGCGCGGGGAATGAGCAGTTCTTC.

The chain combines TRBV18 with TRBJ1-1; no definite D call. There are 15 residues in the CDR3. Germline loops: CDR1 KGHSH, CDR2 LQKENI. V was shortened by 0 bases and J by 1 base, with 9 bases between the two germline ends. CDR3 sequence (DNA): TGTGCCAGCTCACCACCGGTAGGGTCGAACACTGAAGCTTTCTTT. Residues: CASSPPVGSNTEAFF.

The V and J genes are TRBV4-3 and TRBJ1-4; D might be TRBD1 (5 bases). Per germline, CDR1 LGHNA and CDR2 YSLEER. The ends were cut back, 1 base at V and 7 bases at J, with 13 bases in the middle. The CDR3 is made up of 15 amino acids. This CDR3 reads CASSQGLGPGEKLFF. The CDR3 bases are TGCGCCAGCAGCCAAGGGTTGGGGCCGGGTGAAAAACTGTTTTTT.

On this clonotype: Compared with germline, one end of the junction differs, possibly owing to a read error. The rearrangement joins TRBV7-2 to TRBJ2-5, with 9 bases that match TRBD2. The J call could be wrong; TRBJ2-7 is a better fit for the DNA end. The length of the CDR3 is 16 residues. Germline V gives CDR1 SGHTA, CDR2 FQGNSA. The CDR3: CPSSLVSASGVYEQYF. DNA of the CDR3: TGTCCCAGCAGCTTAGTAAGTGCTAGCGGGGTCTACGAGCAGTACTTC.

Only a few counts were recorded for this clonotype. The CDR3 here is CASSFSPGQNYGYTF. Here the CDR3 DNA reads TGTGCCAGCAGTTTCTCGCCGGGGCAGAACTATGGCTACACCTTC. The V call is TRBV6-5, the J call TRBJ1-2; maybe TRBD1 (5 bases). Germline CDR1 and CDR2: MNHEY and SVGAGI. Trimming left V 4 bases short and J 2 bases short, with 14 bases between. CDR3 length: 15 amino acids.

The chain is built from TRBV20-1 and TRBJ2-7, with TRBD1 matching 10 bases. The ends lost 5 bases at V and 7 bases at J; junction bases unmatched: 8. CDR1 is DFQATT, CDR2 SNEGSKA, per germline (reference sequence). The CDR3 contains 13 residues. The CDR3 spells CSARDRGWNEQYF. The CDR3 DNA is TGCAGTGCTCGGGACAGGGGTTGGAATGAGCAGTACTTC.

The V gene is TRBV4-3, the J gene TRBJ2-6, with 9 positions matching TRBD1. CDR3 length equals 17 residues. Germline CDR1 is LGHNA and CDR2 is YSLEER. Losses at the gene ends were 5 bases for V and 4 bases for J; bases not matched to a gene: 9. The CDR3 sequence is CASSEWTGVFGANVLTF. CDR3 in DNA: TGCGCCAGCAGCGAGTGGACAGGGGTGTTCGGGGCCAACGTCCTGACTTTC.

This chain connects TRBV7-2 to TRBJ2-5; D is tentatively TRBD1 or TRBD2 (6 bases each). This CDR3 contains 17 residues. Between the trimmed V and J ends, which lost 5 bases and 7 bases, there was a span of 26 bases. The germline CDR1 and CDR2 sequences are SGHTA and FQGNSA. The CDR3 spells CASSRVGGHRAGGTQYF. CDR3 DNA: TGTGCCAGCAGCAGGGTTGGGGGGCACAGGGCTGGAGGGACCCAGTACTTC.

This clonotype was detected a few times. In DNA form, the CDR3 reads TGTGCCAGCAGCTCAGGGGACACTGAAGCTTTCTTT. It encodes CASSSGDTEAFF. V gene TRBV13 combines with J gene TRBJ1-1, with D maybe TRBD1 (6 bases). CDR3 length: 12 amino acids. V was trimmed by 4 bases and J by 3 bases, leaving 6 bases between them. Looked up from germline, CDR1 is PRHDT and CDR2 is FYEKMQ (reference sequence).

The table lists this clonotype with a few counts. The gene calls are TRBV5-1 and TRBJ2-5, with a possible D match to TRBD2 (6 bases). The V end was cut by 3 bases, the J end by 8 bases, with 17 bases between. The CDR3 is made up of 14 amino acids. CDR1 SGHRS and CDR2 YFSETQ come from the germline V gene. For the CDR3, the DNA is TGCGCCAGCAGCTACGGGAGACCTGGTGATACCCAGTACTTC. This sequence encodes CASSYGRPGDTQYF.

The chain couples TRBV6-2 or TRBV6-3 to TRBJ1-1; D remains ambiguous. V dropped 3 bases and J dropped 4 bases, with 9 bases sitting between them. The germline V gene has CDR1 MNHEY and CDR2 SVGEGT. The CDR3 is 13 amino acids. Written as DNA, the CDR3 is TGTGCCAGCAGTTATTGGGGTCCCACTGAAGCTTTCTTT. This encodes CASSYWGPTEAFF.

Worth noting for this clonotype: One junction end disagrees with the germline gene, perhaps due to a read error. The DNA for the CDR3 is TGTGCCAGCAGGGGACAGAGCCACAGCACAGATGCGCAGTATTTT. Its translation is CASRGQSHSTDAQYF. The chain employs TRBV12-3 or TRBV12-4 and TRBJ2-3; 7 bases line up with TRBD1. The CDR3 is 15 amino acids.

This sequence joins TRBV5-6 and TRBJ2-1; 8 positions match TRBD1. This CDR3 is 19 amino acids long. After removal of 5 bases from V and 4 bases from J, the junction contained 20 bases not matched to a gene. Germline V gene data show CDR1 as SGHDT and CDR2 as YYEEEE. The DNA for the CDR3 is TGTGCCAGCAGGACATCCCTCGACAGGGGACGACGCCCTTACAATGAGCAGTTCTTC. Encoded protein: CASRTSLDRGRRPYNEQFF.

There are many counts of this clonotype. This chain links TRBV5-1 with TRBJ2-5; no reliable D call. The CDR3 length is 14 residues. CDR1 and CDR2 from the germline V gene are SGHRS and YFSETQ. Trimming cost V 0 bases and J 1 base, with 7 bases left between them. The CDR3 nucleotides read TGCGCCAGCAGCTTGGCCCTCGCCCAAGAGACCCAGTACTTC. Translating gives CASSLALAQETQYF.

The chain uses TRBV11-2 and TRBJ1-1; 8 bases are a match to TRBD1. CDR1 is SGHAT, CDR2 FQNNGV, per germline. This CDR3 spans 18 amino acids. Trimming at V came to 1 base and at J to 6 bases, leaving 16 bases not matched to a gene. The CDR3: CASSLAADRVYLDSEAFF. The CDR3 bases are TGTGCCAGCAGCTTAGCCGCGGACAGGGTATATCTCGATTCTGAAGCTTTCTTT.